The 19 T cell receptor beta chains below all came from one sample that was sequenced in a study of blood T cell repertoires in COVID-19. TCRdb keeps only in-frame clones here, not all; method: immunoSEQ multiplex PCR. The table shows 75,000 to 90,000 clones, with 75% to 90% occurring only once. The specimen was peripheral blood. These receptors were taken from a woman between 35 and 50 years old with active or convalescent COVID-19.

J is TRBJ2-6 and V is TRBV5-5; unclear D gene. V was clipped by 3 bases and J by 0 bases, with 10 bases between them. The length of the CDR3 is 16 residues. In germline, CDR1 is SGHKS, CDR2 YYEKEE (reference sequence). DNA of the CDR3: TGTGCCAGCAGCTCCACAATCTTCTCTGGGGCCAACGTCCTGACTTTC. Translation: CASSSTIFSGANVLTF.

The chain employs TRBV11-3 and TRBJ2-5; D gene ambiguous. CDR3 length: 12 amino acids. V lost 0 bases and J lost 5, with 4 bases in between. The germline V gene encodes CDR1 SGHNT and CDR2 YENEEA. The CDR3 protein is CASSLEQETQYF. DNA of the CDR3: TGTGCCAGCAGCTTAGAACAGGAGACCCAGTACTTC.

V usage is TRBV12-3 or TRBV12-4 and J usage is TRBJ1-5; D not resolved. This CDR3 has 13 residues. Trimming cost V 5 bases and J 5 bases, with 10 bases left between them. The CDR3 is CASSPHADQPQHF. CDR3 DNA sequence: TGTGCCAGCAGTCCTCACGCGGATCAGCCCCAGCATTTT.

The chain has TRBV7-9 and TRBJ1-5; D gene uncertain. Germline V gene lookup returns CDR1 SEHNR and CDR2 FQNEAQ (reference sequence). CDR3 length: 13 amino acids. Trimming cost V 3 bases and J 5 bases, with 8 bases left between them. CDR3 bases: TGTGCCAGCAGCTTCTTCGGGGATCAGCCCCAGCATTTT. Its protein is CASSFFGDQPQHF.

The chain is built from TRBV28 and TRBJ2-7; D remains ambiguous. V shed 5 bases and J shed 4 bases, with 6 bases lying between them. This CDR3 spans 11 amino acids. The germline V gene encodes CDR1 MDHEN and CDR2 SYDVKM. CDR3 sequence reads: CASSLGYEQYF. DNA for the CDR3: TGTGCCAGCAGTCTCGGGTACGAGCAGTACTTC.

The CDR3 DNA reads TGCGCCAGCAGCTTGGCTCTAGCGGGAGAAACAGATACGCAGTATTTT. Translated: CASSLALAGETDTQYF. The genes are TRBV5-1 and TRBJ2-3, with 10 bases lining up with TRBD2. The germline V gene encodes CDR1 SGHRS and CDR2 YFSETQ. The V and J ends lost 0 bases and 3 bases, in that order; junction bases with no gene match: 4. The CDR3 is 16 residues long.

The rearrangement uses TRBV18 and TRBJ1-4; D uncertain. This CDR3 is 13 amino acids long. CDR1 and CDR2 (germline): KGHSH, LQKENI. V was shortened by 1 base and J by 6 bases, with 6 bases between the two germline ends. The CDR3: CASSPQRDEKLFF. DNA of the CDR3: TGTGCCAGCTCACCACAGCGCGATGAAAAACTGTTTTTT.

The chain uses TRBV19 and TRBJ1-3; D unclear. In germline, CDR1 is LNHDA, CDR2 SQIVND (reference sequence). Trimming took 3 bases from V and 3 from J, leaving 6 bases between them. This CDR3 has 13 amino acids. In nucleotides, the CDR3 is TGTGCCAGTAGTATTTCAATTGGAAACACCATATATTTT. Translated, it gives CASSISIGNTIYF.

The chain recombines TRBV4-3 with TRBJ1-3; TRBD1 matches at 7 bases. The ends lost 0 bases at V and 4 bases at J; junction bases unmatched: 3. Germline loops: CDR1 LGHNA, CDR2 YSLEER. The CDR3 is made up of 15 amino acids. The CDR3 DNA sequence: TGCGCCAGCAGCCAAGAACAGGGGAGAGGAAACACCATATATTTT. Its protein product is CASSQEQGRGNTIYF.

The chain carries TRBV27 and TRBJ2-5; no definite D call. The V end was cut by 1 base, the J end by 2 bases, with 8 bases between. Germline lookup yields CDR1 MNHEY and CDR2 SMNVEV (reference sequence). This CDR3 is 14 amino acids long. CDR3 protein: CASSLWPGQETQYF. For the CDR3, the DNA is TGTGCCAGCAGTTTATGGCCCGGGCAAGAGACCCAGTACTTC.

The rearrangement joins TRBV2 to TRBJ2-1, with 9 bases aligning to TRBD2. This CDR3 has 15 amino acids. V lost 3 bases, J lost 6 bases, and 6 bases stayed unmatched. CDR1 and CDR2 (germline): SNHLY, FYNNEI. This CDR3 reads CASSDRGGAGNEQFF. The CDR3 DNA reads as TGTGCCAGCAGTGACCGCGGGGGGGCGGGCAATGAGCAGTTCTTC.

V is TRBV7-3 and J is TRBJ2-5, with 7 bases matching TRBD1. V lost 5 bases to trimming and J lost 9 bases; unmatched junction nucleotides: 15. The CDR3 has 15 amino acids. The germline gives CDR1 SGHTA, CDR2 FQGTGA. CDR3 region: CASSPTGTALGAQYF. DNA of the CDR3: TGTGCCAGCAGCCCAACCGGGACAGCCTTAGGGGCCCAGTACTTC.

The rearrangement joins TRBV6-2 or TRBV6-3 to TRBJ2-1, with 9 nucleotides matching TRBD1. There are 18 residues in the CDR3. V lost 2 bases, J lost 4 bases, and 12 bases stayed unmatched. The germline gives CDR1 MNHEY, CDR2 SVGEGT. CDR3 in DNA: TGTGCCAGCAGTTACCCTCAACACCGGGACAGGGTATACAATGAGCAGTTCTTC. It is translated as CASSYPQHRDRVYNEQFF.

V usage is TRBV28 and J usage is TRBJ1-6; TRBD1 matches 10 bases. The CDR3 spans 16 residues. After removal of 5 bases from V and 5 bases from J, the junction contained 6 bases not matched to a gene. Germline lookup yields CDR1 MDHEN and CDR2 SYDVKM. CDR3 sequence: CASSPAGTGDNSPLHF. The DNA of the CDR3 is TGTGCCAGCAGTCCTGCCGGGACAGGGGATAATTCACCCCTCCACTTT.

The rearrangement joins TRBV27 to TRBJ1-6, with a tentative D call TRBD1 (6 bases). Trimming took 0 bases from V and 4 from J, leaving 7 bases between them. Per the germline V gene, CDR1 is MNHEY and CDR2 is SMNVEV (reference sequence). The CDR3 is 15 residues long. CDR3 sequence reads: CASSLSGQYNSPLHF. The CDR3 DNA is TGTGCCAGCAGTTTATCCGGACAGTATAATTCACCCCTCCACTTT.

The chain has TRBV15 and TRBJ1-1; TRBD1 aligns across 7 bases. Germline trimming cut 4 bases from V and 8 bases from J; bases unmatched to any gene: 13. Germline V CDR1 and CDR2: LNHNV, YYDKDF (reference sequence). The CDR3 totals 15 residues. The CDR3 protein is CATSKDRARMAEAFF. CDR3 sequence (DNA): TGTGCCACCAGCAAAGACAGGGCGAGGATGGCCGAAGCTTTCTTT.

The chain has TRBV29-1 and TRBJ2-7, with 7 bases fitting TRBD2. Germline values: CDR1 SQVTM, CDR2 ANQGSEA. The J segment lost 6 bases and the V segment lost 6 bases, leaving 8 bases of the junction unmatched. This CDR3 comprises 12 residues. CDR3 nucleotide sequence: TGCAGCGTCCACCGGACTAGTCGCGAGCAGTACTTC. It specifies CSVHRTSREQYF.

The chain combines TRBV24-1 with TRBJ2-1, with 8 nucleotides matching TRBD1. CDR3 length: 15 residues. CDR1 and CDR2 from the germline V gene are KGHDR and SFDVKD. V lost 0 bases and J lost 8; bases outside the gene matches: 5. The CDR3 DNA follows: TGTGCCACCAGTGATTTGTTTCAGGGGGCTTATGAGCAGTTCTTC. Translating it yields CATSDLFQGAYEQFF.

V is TRBV7-9 and J is TRBJ2-2; the D gene is possibly TRBD1 (5 bases). The length of the CDR3 is 13 residues. Germline CDR1 is SEHNR and CDR2 is FQNEAQ (reference sequence). Trimming left V 1 base short and J 7 bases short, with 7 bases between. The CDR3 sequence is CASSLGRDGELFF. DNA for the CDR3: TGTGCCAGCAGCTTAGGCAGGGACGGGGAGCTGTTTTTT.